This entry features one TCR beta chain sequence. This sample is drawn from a study of blood T cell repertoires in COVID-19. Study members were between about 18 and 95 years old and lived in 25 or so US regions. Among Cohort 3 donors, those recovered had two negative PCRs, clearance, or symptom resolution. The CDR3 sequence is 15 residues long. The V and J ends lost 8 bases and 0 bases, in that order; junction bases with no gene match: 7. The germline V gene encodes CDR1 LNHNV and CDR2 YYDKDF (reference sequence). Source study methods: Amplification of reference gene primers provided the estimated nucleated cell counts. Measured with immunoSEQ multiplex PCR; TCRdb has only the in-frame clones, and not every one. D and trimming come from the DNA, and the V and J calls and clone size come from that table. The data hold about 230,000 clones, with under 90% observed a single time.

V is TRBV15 and J is TRBJ1-5, with TRBD1 identical over 7 bases. The clonotype originates from a man younger than 35 who had recovered from COVID-19. Input material: PBMCs or T cells enriched from blood (not recorded which). The CDR3 nucleotides read TGTGCCACCGAGAGGGGGCTCCGTAGCAATCAGCCCCAGCATTTT. As protein: CATERGLRSNQPQHF.